These 14 T cell receptor beta chains were sequenced from one sample in a study of blood T cell repertoires in COVID-19. The method was immunoSEQ multiplex PCR; TCRdb's version includes in-frame clones alone and lacks a portion of them. The table lists some 140,000 clones, approximately 78% of them singletons. Sequenced material: peripheral blood. The receptors originated from a man in his sixties who had recovered from COVID-19.

This chain joins TRBV4-1 and TRBJ1-4, with a tentative D call TRBD1 (5 bases). Looked up from germline, CDR1 is MGHRA and CDR2 is YSYEKL. This CDR3 contains 16 residues. Trimming cost V 4 bases and J 7 bases, with 19 bases left between them. The CDR3 nucleotides are TGCGCCAGCAGCCCCTACGGGCAGGGCCTGAGTGAAAAACTGTTTTTT. Its protein product is CASSPYGQGLSEKLFF.

The genes are TRBV28 and TRBJ1-2; perhaps TRBD1 as D (6 bases). Between the trimmed V and J ends, which lost 4 bases and 8 bases, there was a span of 8 bases. The CDR3 loop spans 11 amino acids. Germline loops: CDR1 MDHEN, CDR2 SYDVKM. As DNA, the CDR3 is TGTGCCAGCAGTTGGGGGGGCGGCTACACCTTC. It codes for CASSWGGGYTF.

The V call is TRBV5-5, the J call TRBJ2-5; 8 bases are shared with TRBD2. Germline CDR1 and CDR2: SGHKS and YYEKEE (reference sequence). V shed 0 bases, J shed 5 bases, and the junction held 6 bases outside the gene matches. The CDR3 totals 15 residues. The CDR3 nucleotides are TGTGCCAGCAGCTTGGGCAGCGGGAGTTGGGAGACCCAGTACTTC. Residues: CASSLGSGSWETQYF.

The V call is TRBV9, the J call TRBJ1-5; D perhaps matches TRBD1 (6 bases). This CDR3 comprises 13 residues. Germline lookup yields CDR1 SGDLS and CDR2 YYNGEE. V lost 2 bases to trimming and J lost 12 bases, with 15 bases between them. DNA of the CDR3: TGTGCCAGCAGCGTTGGATGGGACACAGACCAGCATTTT. This sequence encodes CASSVGWDTDQHF.

J is TRBJ2-3 and V is TRBV30; perhaps TRBD2 as D (6 bases). The CDR3 runs to 13 residues. V lost 5 bases to trimming and J lost 10 bases, with 19 bases between them. Germline V gene lookup returns CDR1 GTSNPN and CDR2 SVGIG (reference sequence). The CDR3 DNA follows: TGTGCCTGGGGCCTGACTAGTAGATATCCGCAGTATTTT. Amino acids: CAWGLTSRYPQYF.

Judged by abundance, this clone is medium-sized (0.01 to 0.1%). This chain joins TRBV16 and TRBJ2-1, with D maybe TRBD2 (6 bases). The CDR3 sequence is 13 residues long. Trimming left V 9 bases short and J 7 bases short, with 16 bases between. Germline-derived CDR1 and CDR2 are KGHSY and FQNENV. The CDR3 region has the DNA TGTGCCAGTGTCGGGGGAGCGGGTAATGAGCAGTTCTTC. This encodes CASVGGAGNEQFF.

A single count supports this clone. The chain combines TRBV7-3 with TRBJ2-5, with 10 bases lining up with TRBD1. The germline gives CDR1 SGHTA, CDR2 FQGTGA. Trimming removed 2 bases from V and 2 bases from J; junction bases left unmatched: 2. The CDR3 is 15 amino acids. The CDR3 loop is CASSLGGQGQETQYF. Written as DNA, the CDR3 is TGTGCCAGCAGCTTAGGGGGACAGGGGCAAGAGACCCAGTACTTC.

The sample holds one count of this clone. The chain links TRBV4-3 to TRBJ1-5; D possibly corresponds to TRBD1 (6 bases). This CDR3 spans 15 amino acids. The V gene lost 4 bases and the J gene lost 3 bases, with 13 bases spanning the gap. The germline V gene has CDR1 LGHNA and CDR2 YSLEER. CDR3 bases: TGCGCCAGCAGCCTTACAACAGGGTACAATCAGCCCCAGCATTTT. It is translated as CASSLTTGYNQPQHF.

The chain recombines TRBV6-2 or TRBV6-3 with TRBJ1-3, with a tentative D call TRBD1 (6 bases). V was trimmed by 6 bases and J by 2 bases, leaving 14 bases between them. CDR1 and CDR2 (germline): MNHEY, SVGEGT. The CDR3 length is 15 residues. CDR3 sequence: CASSLPTGPGNTIYF. CDR3 nucleotide sequence: TGTGCCAGCAGCCTACCAACAGGGCCTGGAAACACCATATATTTT.

The rearrangement uses TRBV15 and TRBJ2-5; D remains ambiguous. The CDR3 is 12 residues long. Trimming removed 6 bases at V and 0 bases at J, with 5 bases between. Germline CDR1 reads LNHNV; CDR2 reads YYDKDF (reference sequence). The CDR3 protein is CATRTHQETQYF. CDR3 sequence (DNA): TGTGCCACCAGGACTCACCAAGAGACCCAGTACTTC.

The rearrangement uses TRBV7-2 and TRBJ1-1; no definite D call. Between the trimmed V and J ends, which lost 2 bases and 6 bases, there was a span of 16 bases. This CDR3 has 15 residues. CDR1 SGHTA and CDR2 FQGNSA come from the germline V gene. CDR3 sequence reads: CASSLTLGPGPEAFF. DNA for the CDR3: TGTGCCAGCAGCTTAACCTTGGGCCCTGGGCCTGAAGCTTTCTTT. The whole variable domain, remainder taken from reference TRBV7-2 and TRBJ1-1, is GAGVSQSPSNKVTEKGKDVELRCDPISGHTALYWYRQSLGQGLEFLIYFQGNSAPDKSGLPSDRFSAERTGGSVSTLTIQRTQQEDSAVYLCASSLTLGPGPEAFFGQGTRLTVV.

V usage is TRBV29-1 and J usage is TRBJ2-3; 12 bases map to TRBD2. Germline lookup yields CDR1 SQVTM and CDR2 ANQGSEA. With V trimmed by 1 base and J by 2 bases, 7 bases remained unmatched. CDR3 size: 17 residues. Here the CDR3 reads CSVEGSSGRGPTDTQYF. DNA for the CDR3: TGCAGCGTTGAAGGGTCTAGCGGGAGGGGGCCCACAGATACGCAGTATTTT.

The V call is TRBV10-3, the J call TRBJ1-1, with 10 positions matching TRBD1. With V trimmed by 8 bases and J by 4 bases, 7 bases remained unmatched. CDR3 length: 14 amino acids. CDR1 and CDR2 from the germline V gene are ENHRY and SYGVKD. CDR3 protein: CAIASGQGFTEAFF. The DNA for the CDR3 is TGTGCCATCGCTTCGGGACAGGGGTTCACTGAAGCTTTCTTT.

V gene TRBV27 combines with J gene TRBJ2-2; no clear D gene. The CDR3 totals 14 residues. The germline V gene has CDR1 MNHEY and CDR2 SMNVEV (reference sequence). The V end was cut by 4 bases, the J end by 5 bases, with 11 bases between. The CDR3 DNA reads TGTGCCAGCAGTTCCTTTAGTTATACCGGGGAGCTGTTTTTT. Its protein product is CASSSFSYTGELFF.